Listed here are 30 T cell receptor beta chains from one sample, sequenced in a study of blood T cell repertoires in COVID-19. Sequencing used immunoSEQ multiplex PCR; TCRdb keeps in-frame clones, though not all of them. The sample records about 200,000 clones, 90% to 95% being singletons. Sample: peripheral blood. The source of these receptors is a man in his thirties or forties with COVID-19, enrolled during active disease.

The chain combines TRBV9 with TRBJ1-1, with unresolved D. Per germline, CDR1 SGDLS and CDR2 YYNGEE. The V end lost 5 bases, the J end lost 1 base, and 9 bases lay between the germline ends. The CDR3 length is 13 residues. CDR3 nucleotide sequence: TGTGCCAGCAGTGCCCCGGGGAACACTGAAGCTTTCTTT. It encodes CASSAPGNTEAFF.

This rearrangement joins TRBV5-5 to TRBJ1-1, with D hard to call. The V gene lost 4 bases and the J gene lost 5 bases, with 12 bases spanning the gap. Germline assignment: CDR1 SGHKS and CDR2 YYEKEE (reference sequence). The CDR3 totals 13 residues. CDR3 sequence reads: CASSGQRGTEAFF. The CDR3 DNA follows: TGTGCCAGCAGCGGCCAGCGGGGAACTGAAGCTTTCTTT.

The J gene is TRBJ1-1, the V gene TRBV7-9, with unresolved D. The CDR3 extends over 16 amino acids. Germline assignment: CDR1 SEHNR and CDR2 FQNEAQ (reference sequence). Trimming removed 4 bases from V and 0 bases from J, with 15 bases in between. The CDR3 sequence: CASSSSGGLVNTEAFF. The CDR3 DNA sequence: TGTGCCAGCAGCTCCTCTGGAGGGCTAGTGAACACTGAAGCTTTCTTT.

This chain joins TRBV23-1 and TRBJ1-1, with 9 bases lining up with TRBD1. TRBV23-1 qualifies as an ORF whose function is uncertain. The V gene end was trimmed by 0 bases and the J gene end by 2 bases; junction bases not matched to a gene: 7. The CDR3 contains 17 residues. The CDR3 spells CASSQSRDREPNTEAFF. The CDR3 coding sequence is TGCGCCAGCAGTCAATCGAGGGACAGGGAGCCTAACACTGAAGCTTTCTTT.

The chain combines TRBV9 with TRBJ1-5, with D possibly matching TRBD1 (6 bases). V was shortened by 3 bases and J by 2 bases, with 21 bases between the two germline ends. The CDR3 runs to 18 residues. The germline V gene encodes CDR1 SGDLS and CDR2 YYNGEE. The CDR3, as DNA: TGTGCCAGCAGCGACCCCGTCGGGGGGCATGGTGGCAATCAGCCCCAGCATTTT. Residues: CASSDPVGGHGGNQPQHF.

The V and J genes are TRBV4-1 and TRBJ1-2, with 10 positions matching TRBD1. This CDR3 contains 17 residues. V shed 0 bases and J 1 base; nucleotides not matched to a gene: 5. The germline V gene encodes CDR1 MGHRA and CDR2 YSYEKL. The chain's CDR3 is CASSQDRDRGNNYGYTF. The CDR3 coding sequence is TGCGCCAGCAGCCAAGATAGGGACAGGGGTAATAACTATGGCTACACCTTC.

This chain joins TRBV6-5 and TRBJ2-7, with D perhaps TRBD1 (6 bases). This CDR3 is built from 14 residues. Trimming removed 6 bases at V and 1 base at J, with 13 bases between. Germline CDR1 is MNHEY and CDR2 is SVGAGI. CDR3 residues: CASRVMTGSYEQYF. For the CDR3, the DNA is TGTGCCAGCAGAGTAATGACAGGTTCCTACGAGCAGTACTTC.

The CDR3 DNA is TGCAGCGTTGAAGCCAGGGGCTATGGCTACACCTTC. It codes for CSVEARGYGYTF. The chain employs TRBV29-1 and TRBJ1-2; D might be TRBD1 (6 bases). The CDR3 consists of 12 residues. Germline CDR1 SQVTM, CDR2 ANQGSEA. V was trimmed by 1 base and J by 4 bases, leaving 7 bases between them.

The chain has TRBV19 and TRBJ1-2; D remains unclear. V lost 5 bases and J lost 4, with 14 bases in between. The CDR3 covers 14 residues. Germline values: CDR1 LNHDA, CDR2 SQIVND (reference sequence). The CDR3 loop reads CASSVGELRYGYTF. The CDR3 nucleotides are TGTGCCAGTAGTGTTGGGGAGCTCCGCTATGGCTACACCTTC.

The rearrangement uses TRBV6-6 and TRBJ1-4; D perhaps matches TRBD1 (6 bases). The length of the CDR3 is 12 residues. Germline CDR1 reads MNHNY; CDR2 reads SVGAGI (reference sequence). Between the trimmed V and J ends, which lost 2 bases and 15 bases, there was a span of 13 bases. The CDR3: CASSYGGEGVFF. Written as DNA, the CDR3 is TGTGCCAGCAGTTACGGGGGTGAGGGGGTGTTTTTT.

The chain links TRBV5-1 to TRBJ2-1, with a possible D match to TRBD2 (6 bases). The CDR3 spans 18 residues. The V gene lost 4 bases and the J gene lost 0 bases, with 20 bases spanning the gap. CDR1 is SGHRS, CDR2 YFSETQ, per germline. The CDR3 is CASSLVGGNSFSYNEQFF. CDR3 nucleotide sequence: TGCGCCAGCAGCCTGGTCGGGGGAAACAGTTTCTCCTACAATGAGCAGTTCTTC.

The chain combines TRBV5-6 with TRBJ1-4; D ambiguous. V lost 3 bases to trimming and J lost 6 bases, with 15 bases between them. Per germline, CDR1 SGHDT and CDR2 YYEEEE. There are 15 residues in the CDR3. The CDR3 DNA follows: TGTGCCAGCAGCTCGGAACGGGAACCCGATGAAAAACTGTTTTTT. This translates into CASSSEREPDEKLFF.

This clone was counted once. The J gene is TRBJ1-5, the V gene TRBV5-1; D is perhaps TRBD1 (6 bases). The CDR3 extends over 16 amino acids. CDR1 is SGHRS and CDR2 is YFSETQ in the germline V gene. V lost 4 bases and J lost 2, with 16 bases in between. The CDR3 nucleotides are TGCGCCAGCAGCCCGGGGGCGGGGGATCGCAATCAGCCCCAGCATTTT. Its translation is CASSPGAGDRNQPQHF.

The V call is TRBV6-6, the J call TRBJ1-6, with D possibly being TRBD1 (5 bases). This CDR3 contains 23 residues. Germline assignment: CDR1 MNHNY and CDR2 SVGAGI (reference sequence). V lost 5 bases and J 0 bases, leaving 32 bases between the germline ends. CDR3 protein: CASSHRRPYFRGGNPSYNSPLHF. The CDR3 region has the DNA TGTGCCAGCAGTCACCGCAGACCCTACTTTAGGGGCGGAAACCCCTCCTATAATTCACCCCTCCACTTT.

The chain employs TRBV27 and TRBJ1-1; a weak D match, TRBD1 (6 bases). The V and J ends lost 0 bases and 1 base respectively, with 9 bases between them. CDR3 size: 15 residues. The germline V gene encodes CDR1 MNHEY and CDR2 SMNVEV (reference sequence). Written as DNA, the CDR3 is TGTGCCAGCAGTTTATCGACAGGATGGAACACTGAAGCTTTCTTT. Translation: CASSLSTGWNTEAFF.

This rearrangement joins TRBV5-1 to TRBJ2-6, with D possibly TRBD1 on 6 matching bases. The CDR3 contains 17 residues. Per germline, CDR1 SGHRS and CDR2 YFSETQ. V was clipped by 4 bases and J by 2 bases, with 16 bases between them. CDR3 protein: CASSPLKQGPGANVLTF. The CDR3 nucleotides read TGCGCCAGCAGCCCACTAAAACAGGGCCCTGGGGCCAACGTCCTGACTTTC.

V and J are TRBV2 and TRBJ2-3; the match to TRBD2 covers 11 bases. The junction had 6 bases not matched to a gene; V was cut back by 4 bases and J by 6 bases. The CDR3 loop spans 15 amino acids. Germline CDR1 SNHLY, CDR2 FYNNEI. Written as DNA, the CDR3 is TGTGCCAGCAGTGTTCTAGCGGGGGGAGCGGATACGCAGTATTTT. Protein sequence: CASSVLAGGADTQYF. The whole variable domain, remainder taken from reference TRBV2 and TRBJ2-3, is EPEVTQTPSHQVTQMGQEVILRCVPISNHLYFYWYRQILGQKVEFLVSFYNNEISEKSEIFDDQFSVERPDGSNFTLKIRSTKLEDSAMYFCASSVLAGGADTQYFGPGTRLTVL.

The chain has TRBV10-2 and TRBJ2-7; 9 nucleotides line up with TRBD1. The V and J ends lost 3 bases and 5 bases, in that order; junction bases with no gene match: 8. Germline V gives CDR1 WSHSY, CDR2 SAAADI. The CDR3 sequence is 15 residues long. The CDR3 DNA reads as TGCGCCAGCAGTGACCGGGGACAGGGTGTCCACGAGCAGTACTTC. Its protein product is CASSDRGQGVHEQYF.

The CDR3 loop is CASTSGTAEETQYF. In DNA, the CDR3 is TGTGCCAGCACCTCCGGGACAGCCGAAGAGACCCAGTACTTC. The V call is TRBV6-5, the J call TRBJ2-5; 7 bases fit TRBD1. There are 14 residues in the CDR3. Trimming at V came to 7 bases and at J to 3 bases, leaving 8 bases not matched to a gene. Germline V gene lookup returns CDR1 MNHEY and CDR2 SVGAGI.

This clone was recorded once. The chain recombines TRBV3-1 (or the pseudogene TRBV3-2) with TRBJ1-2; 7 nucleotides agree with TRBD1. There are 15 residues in the CDR3. Germline CDR1 and CDR2: LGHDT and YNNKEL (reference sequence). J was trimmed by 4 bases and V by 0 bases; bases with no gene match: 5. The DNA for the CDR3 is TGTGCCAGCAGCCAAGAGACAGGGAACCGCTATGGCTACACCTTC. Its translation: CASSQETGNRYGYTF.

The chain links TRBV29-1 to TRBJ1-1, with D perhaps matching TRBD1 (5 bases). Per the germline V gene, CDR1 is SQVTM and CDR2 is ANQGSEA. The CDR3 sequence is 14 residues long. The V gene lost 4 bases and the J gene lost 0 bases, with 12 bases spanning the gap. In DNA form, the CDR3 reads TGCAGCGTTGCTGGGGCCCAATTGAACACTGAAGCTTTCTTT. It encodes CSVAGAQLNTEAFF.

The chain links TRBV5-5 to TRBJ1-2, with D perhaps TRBD1 (5 bases). This CDR3 comprises 18 residues. Trimming pared 4 bases from V and 5 bases from J, leaving 27 bases between. Per germline, CDR1 SGHKS and CDR2 YYEKEE (reference sequence). Here the CDR3 DNA reads TGTGCCAGCAGCCCCCGGGTGGCAGGGTCCACGATTAAATATGGCTACACCTTC. Residues: CASSPRVAGSTIKYGYTF.

This chain joins TRBV29-1 and TRBJ1-4, with a tentative D call TRBD1 (5 bases). The V end lost 4 bases, the J end lost 8 bases, and 11 bases lay between the germline ends. The CDR3 runs 12 residues. CDR1 is SQVTM, CDR2 ANQGSEA, per germline. The CDR3 DNA reads TGCAGCGTTGGGGAGGACAACGAAAAACTGTTTTTT. This encodes CSVGEDNEKLFF.

The chain's CDR3 is CASSLHRGSNQPQHF. The CDR3 nucleotides are TGTGCCAGCAGTTTACACAGGGGTAGCAATCAGCCCCAGCATTTT. This rearrangement joins TRBV27 to TRBJ1-5, with 7 nucleotides matching TRBD1. Germline V gene lookup returns CDR1 MNHEY and CDR2 SMNVEV (reference sequence). The CDR3 runs to 15 residues. The junction had 1 base not matched to a gene; V was cut back by 2 bases and J by 0 bases.

V usage is TRBV3-1 (or the pseudogene TRBV3-2) and J usage is TRBJ1-1, with a possible D match to TRBD1 (6 bases). The CDR3 covers 12 residues. Trimming took off 11 bases at V and 2 bases at J, with 12 bases between the two ends. Germline lookup yields CDR1 LGHDT and CDR2 YNNKEL (reference sequence). The CDR3 loop reads CASQGTNTEAFF. CDR3 nucleotide sequence: TGTGCCTCCCAGGGGACAAACACTGAAGCTTTCTTT.

This sequence joins TRBV3-1 (or the pseudogene TRBV3-2) and TRBJ1-1; D may be TRBD1 (5 bases). The ends were cut back, 4 bases at V and 3 bases at J, with 15 bases in the middle. The CDR3 is 15 amino acids. Germline V lookup: CDR1 LGHDT, CDR2 YNNKEL (reference sequence). The CDR3 sequence: CASSRQSRADTEAFF. The DNA of the CDR3 is TGTGCCAGCAGCCGACAGTCCAGGGCGGACACTGAAGCTTTCTTT.

The V and J genes are TRBV12-3 or TRBV12-4 and TRBJ1-2; TRBD1 is a possible D gene (6 bases). The CDR3 contains 13 residues. The V and J ends lost 5 bases and 9 bases respectively, with 16 bases between them. The CDR3 reads CASSLRGTRSYTF. In DNA form, the CDR3 reads TGTGCCAGCAGTCTCCGAGGGACAAGAAGCTACACCTTC.

The rearrangement joins TRBV6-1 to TRBJ1-2, with D perhaps TRBD1 (5 bases). The V and J ends lost 2 bases and 3 bases respectively, with 10 bases between them. CDR1 and CDR2 (germline): MNHNS, SASEGT. This CDR3 region has 14 residues. For the CDR3, the DNA is TGTGCCAGCAGTGAACGCTCAGGGTACTATGGCTACACCTTC. This encodes CASSERSGYYGYTF.

This chain connects TRBV2 to TRBJ2-1; 7 nucleotides agree with TRBD1. The CDR3 is 15 residues long. CDR1 SNHLY and CDR2 FYNNEI come from the germline V gene. The V gene end was trimmed by 7 bases and the J gene end by 9 bases; junction bases not matched to a gene: 15. The CDR3 sequence is CASIPNRGRLAEQFF. CDR3 DNA: TGTGCCAGCATCCCTAACAGGGGTCGTTTGGCTGAGCAGTTCTTC. Full variable domain (outside the CDR3, taken from reference TRBV2 and TRBJ2-1): EPEVTQTPSHQVTQMGQEVILRCVPISNHLYFYWYRQILGQKVEFLVSFYNNEISEKSEIFDDQFSVERPDGSNFTLKIRSTKLEDSAMYFCASIPNRGRLAEQFFGPGTRLTVL.

V usage is TRBV18 and J usage is TRBJ2-7; perhaps TRBD1 as D (5 bases). V was cut by 1 base and J by 11 bases, with 12 bases left in between. Per germline, CDR1 KGHSH and CDR2 LQKENI. The CDR3 sequence is 12 residues long. This CDR3 reads CASSPRQGEEYF. CDR3 bases: TGTGCCAGCTCACCACGGCAGGGTGAGGAGTACTTC.